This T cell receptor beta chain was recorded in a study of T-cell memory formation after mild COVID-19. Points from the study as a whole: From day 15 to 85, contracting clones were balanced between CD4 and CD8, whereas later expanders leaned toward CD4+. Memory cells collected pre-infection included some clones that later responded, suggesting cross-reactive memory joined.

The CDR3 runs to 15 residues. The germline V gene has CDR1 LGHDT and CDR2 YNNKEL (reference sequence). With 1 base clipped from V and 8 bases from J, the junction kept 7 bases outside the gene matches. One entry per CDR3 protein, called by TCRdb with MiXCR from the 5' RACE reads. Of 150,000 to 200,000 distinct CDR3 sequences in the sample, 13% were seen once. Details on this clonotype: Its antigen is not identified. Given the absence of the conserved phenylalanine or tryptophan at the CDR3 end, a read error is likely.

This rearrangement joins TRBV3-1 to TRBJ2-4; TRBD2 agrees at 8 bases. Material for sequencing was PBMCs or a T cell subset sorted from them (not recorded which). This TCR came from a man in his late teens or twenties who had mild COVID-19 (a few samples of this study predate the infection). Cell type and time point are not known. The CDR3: CASSQGSGVADIQYL. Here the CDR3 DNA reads TGTGCCAGCAGCCAAGGTAGCGGGGTGGCGGACATTCAGTACTTA.